The rows below give T cell receptor beta chains drawn from one sample of a study of blood T cell repertoires in COVID-19. Sequenced by immunoSEQ multiplex PCR; TCRdb stores in-frame clones only, minus some. This table has some 530,000 clones, over 75% appearing once. The sequencing input was peripheral blood. The receptors derive from a human donor in a cohort sampled during active COVID-19. Both conserved end residues are part of each CDR3. D genes are given only for firm matches.

V gene	J gene	D gene	CDR3 protein
TRBV3-1/TRBV3-2	TRBJ2-1	TRBD2	CASSQPFGGRASYNEQFF
TRBV27	TRBJ2-1	NA	CASSPGLGYYNEQFF
TRBV6-1	TRBJ1-1	TRBD1	CASSELVTGVTEAFF
TRBV5-6	TRBJ1-3	NA	CASSRRETAGNTIYF
TRBV4-2	TRBJ2-2	TRBD1	CASSQTLGARRGTEHGELFF
TRBV5-1	TRBJ2-1	TRBD1	CASSPAGTENNEQFF
TRBV20-1	TRBJ1-1	NA	CSASAQRGEAFF
TRBV19	TRBJ2-6	NA	CASSIGPSGANVLTF
TRBV19	TRBJ2-1	NA	CASRPPLRARSYNEQFF
TRBV4-1	TRBJ2-3	TRBD1	CASTGDRGLTDTQYF
TRBV6-1	TRBJ2-7	NA	CASSEVAQPYEQYF
TRBV7-3	TRBJ2-1	TRBD2	CASSLGTSRTLIF
TRBV10-3	TRBJ2-6	TRBD1	CAILGTGTGESGANVLTF